These 7 T cell receptor beta chains were sequenced from one sample in a study of blood T cell repertoires in COVID-19. Profiling relied on immunoSEQ multiplex PCR, and the TCRdb table lists in-frame clones only, not all of them. The sample lists about 11,000 clones, 88% occurring once. Specimen: peripheral blood. Receptors originate from a human donor in a cohort sampled during active COVID-19.

This clone was observed a single time. Here the CDR3 DNA reads TGCAGCGTTGAAGTTATAAGCGGGCGGACCGGGGAGCTGTTTTTT. Translation: CSVEVISGRTGELFF. The chain joins TRBV29-1 to TRBJ2-2; D is perhaps TRBD2 (6 bases). Trimming stripped 1 base from V and 5 bases from J, with 14 bases between. The CDR3 is 15 residues long. Germline V CDR1 and CDR2: SQVTM, ANQGSEA.

V is TRBV19 and J is TRBJ2-1; 7 nucleotides align to TRBD2. Germline V lookup: CDR1 LNHDA, CDR2 SQIVND (reference sequence). Trimming at V came to 9 bases and at J to 0 bases, leaving 8 bases not matched to a gene. This CDR3 comprises 15 residues. The CDR3 bases are TGTGCCAGCCAGACTAGCCGAAACTCCTACAATGAGCAGTTCTTC. Protein sequence: CASQTSRNSYNEQFF.

This chain joins TRBV3-1 (or the pseudogene TRBV3-2) and TRBJ2-3; 7 nucleotides align to TRBD2. This CDR3 has 16 residues. In germline, CDR1 is LGHDT, CDR2 YNNKEL (reference sequence). V gave up 0 bases and J gave up 6 bases; unmatched junction bases: 9. This CDR3 reads CASSQERRTSIDTQYF. CDR3 DNA sequence: TGTGCCAGCAGCCAAGAACGCCGGACTAGTATTGATACGCAGTATTTT.

This clone appeared a few times. This chain joins TRBV6-2 or TRBV6-3 and TRBJ2-7; 9 nucleotides line up with TRBD1. CDR1 MNHEY and CDR2 SVGEGT come from the germline V gene. CDR3 length equals 16 residues. V was pared by 6 bases and J by 5 bases, with 14 bases of the junction left unmatched. CDR3 coding DNA: TGTGCCAGCAGCCCGCTATTAACAGGGGGCAGAGACGAGCAGTACTTC. Translated, it gives CASSPLLTGGRDEQYF.

The chain links TRBV19 to TRBJ2-7; D perhaps matches TRBD1 (6 bases). Germline assignment: CDR1 LNHDA and CDR2 SQIVND (reference sequence). This CDR3 contains 16 residues. Trimming shortened V by 5 bases and J by 3 bases, and 20 bases separated the two germline ends. Here the CDR3 DNA reads TGTGCCAGTAGTCCCACGACAGGCGCCGTTATCTACGAGCAGTACTTC. Translated, it gives CASSPTTGAVIYEQYF.

J is TRBJ2-7 and V is TRBV7-2; D not resolved. Deletions cut 0 bases from V and 2 bases from J, with 8 bases between. The CDR3 has 14 amino acids. Germline V gene data show CDR1 as SGHTA and CDR2 as FQGNSA. The CDR3 here is CASSLAQAPYEQYF. The CDR3 nucleotides are TGTGCCAGCAGCTTAGCCCAAGCTCCCTACGAGCAGTACTTC.

This chain joins TRBV6-2 or TRBV6-3 and TRBJ1-5, with TRBD1 matching over 7 bases. The V and J ends lost 5 bases and 3 bases, in that order; junction bases with no gene match: 4. Germline lookup yields CDR1 MNHEY and CDR2 SVGEGT. CDR3 length equals 14 residues. CDR3 amino acids: CASSNDRVNQPQHF. The DNA of the CDR3 is TGTGCCAGCAGTAACGACAGGGTCAATCAGCCCCAGCATTTT.